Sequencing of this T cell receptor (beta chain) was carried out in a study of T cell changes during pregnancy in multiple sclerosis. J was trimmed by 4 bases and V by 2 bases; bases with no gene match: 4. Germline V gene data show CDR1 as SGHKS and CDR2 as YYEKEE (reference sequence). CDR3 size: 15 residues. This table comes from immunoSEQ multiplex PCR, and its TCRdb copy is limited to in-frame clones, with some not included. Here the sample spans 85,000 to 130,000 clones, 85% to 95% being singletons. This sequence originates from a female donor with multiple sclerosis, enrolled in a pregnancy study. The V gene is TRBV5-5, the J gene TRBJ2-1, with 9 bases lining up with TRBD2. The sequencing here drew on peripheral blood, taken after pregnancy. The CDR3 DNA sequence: TGTGCCAGCAGCTTTGGGACTAGCAATTACAATGAGCAGTTCTTC. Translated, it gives CASSFGTSNYNEQFF.